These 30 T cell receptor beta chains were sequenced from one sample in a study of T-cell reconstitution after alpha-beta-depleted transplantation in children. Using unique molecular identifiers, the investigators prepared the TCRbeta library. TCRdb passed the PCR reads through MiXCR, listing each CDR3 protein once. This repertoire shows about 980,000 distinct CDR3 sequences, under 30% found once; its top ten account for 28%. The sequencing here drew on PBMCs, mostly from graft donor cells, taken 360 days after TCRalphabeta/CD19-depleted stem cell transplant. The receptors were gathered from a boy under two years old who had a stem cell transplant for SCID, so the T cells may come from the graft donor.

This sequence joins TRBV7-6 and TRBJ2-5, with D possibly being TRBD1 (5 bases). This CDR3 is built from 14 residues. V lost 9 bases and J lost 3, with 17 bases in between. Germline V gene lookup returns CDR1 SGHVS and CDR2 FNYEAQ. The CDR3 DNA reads TGTGCCAGTGGTCAGGGCCGACTCGAAGAGACCCAGTACTTC. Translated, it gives CASGQGRLEETQYF.

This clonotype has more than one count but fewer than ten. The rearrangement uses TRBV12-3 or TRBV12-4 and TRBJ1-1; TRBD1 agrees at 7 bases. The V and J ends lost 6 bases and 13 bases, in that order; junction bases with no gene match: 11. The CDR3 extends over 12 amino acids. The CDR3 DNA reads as TGTGCCAGCAGCTCTCCAGGGGGTTGGGGTTTCTTT. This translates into CASSSPGGWGFF.

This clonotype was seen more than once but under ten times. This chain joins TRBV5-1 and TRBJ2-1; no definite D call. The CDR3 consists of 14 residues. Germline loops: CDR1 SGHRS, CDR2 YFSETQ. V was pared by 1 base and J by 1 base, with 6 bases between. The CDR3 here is CASSLYGSYNEQFF. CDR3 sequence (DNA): TGCGCCAGCAGCTTGTACGGATCCTACAATGAGCAGTTCTTC.

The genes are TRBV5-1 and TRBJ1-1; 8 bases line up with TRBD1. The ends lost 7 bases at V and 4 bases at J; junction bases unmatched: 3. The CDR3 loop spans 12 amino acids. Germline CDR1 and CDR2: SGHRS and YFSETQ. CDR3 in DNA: TGCGCCAGCCATACAGGGGGCACTGAAGCTTTCTTT. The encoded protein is CASHTGGTEAFF.

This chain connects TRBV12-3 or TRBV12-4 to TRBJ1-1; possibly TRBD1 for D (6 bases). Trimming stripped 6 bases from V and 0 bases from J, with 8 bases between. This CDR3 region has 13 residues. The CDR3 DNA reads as TGTGCCAGCAGGGACAGCTTGAACACTGAAGCTTTCTTT. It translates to CASRDSLNTEAFF.

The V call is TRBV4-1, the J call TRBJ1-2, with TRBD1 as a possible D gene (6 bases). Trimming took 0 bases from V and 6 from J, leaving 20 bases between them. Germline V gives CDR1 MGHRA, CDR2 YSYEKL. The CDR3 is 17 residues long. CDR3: CASSQETGLTFKDGYTF. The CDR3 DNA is TGCGCCAGCAGCCAAGAGACAGGTCTAACCTTTAAGGATGGCTACACCTTC.

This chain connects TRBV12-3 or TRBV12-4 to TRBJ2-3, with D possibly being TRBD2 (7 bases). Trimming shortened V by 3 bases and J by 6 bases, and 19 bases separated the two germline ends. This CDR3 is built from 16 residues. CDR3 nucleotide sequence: TGTGCCAGCAGTTTGTTAAGTCGGGGGGCCCCGGATACGCAGTATTTT. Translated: CASSLLSRGAPDTQYF.

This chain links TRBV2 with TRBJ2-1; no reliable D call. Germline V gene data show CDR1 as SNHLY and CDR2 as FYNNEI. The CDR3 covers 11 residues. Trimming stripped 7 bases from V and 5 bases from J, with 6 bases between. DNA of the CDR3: TGTGCCAGCACCGACAACAATGAGCAGTTCTTC. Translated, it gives CASTDNNEQFF. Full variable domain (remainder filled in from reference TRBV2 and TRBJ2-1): EPEVTQTPSHQVTQMGQEVILRCVPISNHLYFYWYRQILGQKVEFLVSFYNNEISEKSEIFDDQFSVERPDGSNFTLKIRSTKLEDSAMYFCASTDNNEQFFGPGTRLTVL.

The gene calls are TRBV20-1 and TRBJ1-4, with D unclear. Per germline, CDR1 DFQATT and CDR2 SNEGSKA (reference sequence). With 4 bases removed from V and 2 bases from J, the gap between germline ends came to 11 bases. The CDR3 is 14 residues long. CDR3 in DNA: TGCAGTGCTACGGACCTACTCACTAATGAAAAACTGTTTTTT. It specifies CSATDLLTNEKLFF.

The CDR3, as DNA: TGCGCCAGCAGGAAATGGACGAGCGGGACCGGGGAGCTGTTTTTT. Encoded protein: CASRKWTSGTGELFF. The chain joins TRBV5-1 to TRBJ2-2; possibly TRBD2 for D (6 bases). Trimming pared 5 bases from V and 5 bases from J, leaving 16 bases between. From germline, CDR1 is SGHRS and CDR2 YFSETQ. The CDR3 covers 15 residues.

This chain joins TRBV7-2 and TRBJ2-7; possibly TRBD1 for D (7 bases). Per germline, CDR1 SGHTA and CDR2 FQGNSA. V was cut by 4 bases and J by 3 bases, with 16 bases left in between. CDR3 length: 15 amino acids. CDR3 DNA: TGTGCCAGCAGCTCAATAGACAGGGAGGACTACGAGCAGTACTTC. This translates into CASSSIDREDYEQYF.

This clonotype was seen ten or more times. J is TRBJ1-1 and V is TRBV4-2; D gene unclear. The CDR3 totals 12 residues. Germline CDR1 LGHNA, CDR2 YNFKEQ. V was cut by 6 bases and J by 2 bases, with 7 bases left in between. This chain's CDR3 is CASSGANTEAFF. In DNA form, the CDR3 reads TGTGCCAGCAGTGGAGCTAACACTGAAGCTTTCTTT.

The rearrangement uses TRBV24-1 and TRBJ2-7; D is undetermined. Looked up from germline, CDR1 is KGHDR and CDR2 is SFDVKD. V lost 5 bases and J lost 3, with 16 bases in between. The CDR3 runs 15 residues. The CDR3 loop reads CATSAREREDYEQYF. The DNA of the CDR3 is TGTGCCACCAGTGCGAGAGAACGCGAAGACTACGAGCAGTACTTC.

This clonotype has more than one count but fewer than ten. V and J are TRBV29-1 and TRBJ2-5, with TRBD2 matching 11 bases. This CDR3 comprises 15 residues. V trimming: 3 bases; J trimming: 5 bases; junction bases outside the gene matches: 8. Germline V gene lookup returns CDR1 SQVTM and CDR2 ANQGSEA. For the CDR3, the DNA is TGCAGCGTTGACCCTAGCGGGGGGCCGTTGGAGACCCAGTACTTC. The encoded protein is CSVDPSGGPLETQYF.

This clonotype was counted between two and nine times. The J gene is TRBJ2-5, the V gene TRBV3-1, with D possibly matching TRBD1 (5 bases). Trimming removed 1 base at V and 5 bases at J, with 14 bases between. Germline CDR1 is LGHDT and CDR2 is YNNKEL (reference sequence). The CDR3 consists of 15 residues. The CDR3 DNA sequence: TGTGCCAGCAGCCAAGCGACAGTGGCCTCTGAGACCCAGTACTTC. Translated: CASSQATVASETQYF.

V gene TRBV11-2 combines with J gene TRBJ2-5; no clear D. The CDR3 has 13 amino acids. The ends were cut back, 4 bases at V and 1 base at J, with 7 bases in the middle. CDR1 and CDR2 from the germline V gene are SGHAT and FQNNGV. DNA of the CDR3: TGTGCCAGCAGCTCATACACCCAAGAGACCCAGTACTTC. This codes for CASSSYTQETQYF.

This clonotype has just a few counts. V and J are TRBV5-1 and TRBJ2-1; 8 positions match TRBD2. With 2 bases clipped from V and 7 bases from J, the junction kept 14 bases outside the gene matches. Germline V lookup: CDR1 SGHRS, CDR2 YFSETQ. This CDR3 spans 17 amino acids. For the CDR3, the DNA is TGCGCCAGCAGCTTCCCAGCGGGGGCCATCCCCGGTAATGAGCAGTTCTTC. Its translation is CASSFPAGAIPGNEQFF.

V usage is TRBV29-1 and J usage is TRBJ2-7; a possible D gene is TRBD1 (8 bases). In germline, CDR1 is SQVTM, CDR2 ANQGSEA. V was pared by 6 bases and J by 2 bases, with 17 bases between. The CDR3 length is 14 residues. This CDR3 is CSVGKQGGPYEQYF. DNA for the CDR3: TGCAGCGTGGGAAAACAGGGGGGGCCCTACGAGCAGTACTTC.

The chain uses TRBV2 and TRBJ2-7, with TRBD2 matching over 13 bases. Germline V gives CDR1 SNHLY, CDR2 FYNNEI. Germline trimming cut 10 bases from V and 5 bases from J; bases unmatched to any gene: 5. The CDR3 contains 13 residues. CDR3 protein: CANGLAGVDEQYF. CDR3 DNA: TGTGCCAACGGACTAGCGGGGGTTGACGAGCAGTACTTC.

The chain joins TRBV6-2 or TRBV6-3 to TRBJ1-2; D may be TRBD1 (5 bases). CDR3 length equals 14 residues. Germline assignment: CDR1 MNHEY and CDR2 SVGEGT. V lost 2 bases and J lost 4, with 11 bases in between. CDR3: CASSYDRLTYGYTF. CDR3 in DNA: TGTGCCAGCAGTTACGACAGACTGACCTATGGCTACACCTTC.

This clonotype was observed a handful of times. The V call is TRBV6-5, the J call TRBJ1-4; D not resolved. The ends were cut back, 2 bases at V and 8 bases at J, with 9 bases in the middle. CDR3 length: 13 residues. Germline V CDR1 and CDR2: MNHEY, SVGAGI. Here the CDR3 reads CASSYAEREKLFF. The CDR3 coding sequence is TGTGCCAGCAGTTACGCCGAAAGGGAAAAACTGTTTTTT.

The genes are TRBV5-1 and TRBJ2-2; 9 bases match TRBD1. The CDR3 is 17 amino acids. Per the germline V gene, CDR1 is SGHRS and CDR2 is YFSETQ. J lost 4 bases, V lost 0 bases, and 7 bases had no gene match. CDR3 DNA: TGCGCCAGCAGCTTGGAATGGGGACAGGGAAGCACCGGGGAGCTGTTTTTT. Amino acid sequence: CASSLEWGQGSTGELFF.

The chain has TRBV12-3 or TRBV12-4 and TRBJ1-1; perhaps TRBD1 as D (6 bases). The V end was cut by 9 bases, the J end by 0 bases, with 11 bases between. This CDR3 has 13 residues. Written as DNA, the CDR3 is TGTGCCAGTAGGGACACCATGAACACTGAAGCTTTCTTT. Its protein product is CASRDTMNTEAFF.

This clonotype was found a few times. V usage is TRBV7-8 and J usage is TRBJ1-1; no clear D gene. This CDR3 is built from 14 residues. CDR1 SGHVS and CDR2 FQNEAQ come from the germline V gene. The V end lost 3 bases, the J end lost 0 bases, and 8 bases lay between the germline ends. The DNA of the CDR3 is TGTGCCAGCAGCTTTGGCAGCATGAACACTGAAGCTTTCTTT. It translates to CASSFGSMNTEAFF.

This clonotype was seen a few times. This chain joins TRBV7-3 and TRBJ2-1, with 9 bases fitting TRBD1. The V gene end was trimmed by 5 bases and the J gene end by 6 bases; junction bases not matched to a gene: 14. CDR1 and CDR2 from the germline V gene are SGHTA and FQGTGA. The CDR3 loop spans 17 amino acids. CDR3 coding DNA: TGTGCCAGCAGCCCTGACAGGGGGACCTCGTCTCGCAATGAGCAGTTCTTC. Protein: CASSPDRGTSSRNEQFF.

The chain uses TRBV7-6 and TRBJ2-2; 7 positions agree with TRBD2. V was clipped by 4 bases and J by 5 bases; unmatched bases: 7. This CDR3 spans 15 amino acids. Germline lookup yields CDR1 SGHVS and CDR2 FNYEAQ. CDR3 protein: CASSSGGKETGELFF. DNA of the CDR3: TGTGCCAGCAGCTCCGGGGGGAAAGAAACCGGGGAGCTGTTTTTT. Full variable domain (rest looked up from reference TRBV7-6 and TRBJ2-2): GAGVSQSPRYKVTKRGQDVALRCDPISGHVSLYWYRQALGQGPEFLTYFNYEAQQDKSGLPNDRFSAERPEGSISTLTIQRTEQRDSAMYRCASSSGGKETGELFFGEGSRLTVL.

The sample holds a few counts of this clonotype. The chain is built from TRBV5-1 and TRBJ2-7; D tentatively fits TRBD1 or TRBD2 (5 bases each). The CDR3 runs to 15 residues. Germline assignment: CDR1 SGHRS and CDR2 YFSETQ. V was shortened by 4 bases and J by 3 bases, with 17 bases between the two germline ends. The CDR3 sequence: CASSLATGFRYEQYF. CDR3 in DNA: TGCGCCAGCAGCCTAGCAACAGGTTTTCGCTACGAGCAGTACTTC.

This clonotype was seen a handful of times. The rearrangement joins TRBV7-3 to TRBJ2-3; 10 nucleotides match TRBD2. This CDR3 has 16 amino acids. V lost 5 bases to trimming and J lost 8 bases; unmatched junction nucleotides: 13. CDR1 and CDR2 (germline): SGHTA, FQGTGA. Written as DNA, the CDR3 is TGTGCCAGCAGCCTGGGTACTAGCGGGGCCCGGGGTACGCAGTATTTT. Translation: CASSLGTSGARGTQYF.

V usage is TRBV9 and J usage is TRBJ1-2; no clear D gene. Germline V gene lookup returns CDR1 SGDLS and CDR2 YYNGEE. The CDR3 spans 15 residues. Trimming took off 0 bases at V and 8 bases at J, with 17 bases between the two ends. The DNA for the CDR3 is TGTGCCAGCAGCGTAGCGTCATGCTGGGTAATAGGCTACACCTTC. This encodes CASSVASCWVIGYTF.

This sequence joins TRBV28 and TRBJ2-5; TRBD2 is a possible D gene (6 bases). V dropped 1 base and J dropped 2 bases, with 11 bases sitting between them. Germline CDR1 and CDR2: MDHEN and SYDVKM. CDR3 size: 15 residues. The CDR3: CASSLFSSGQETQYF. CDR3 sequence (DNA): TGTGCCAGCAGTTTATTCTCCAGCGGGCAAGAGACCCAGTACTTC.